What follows are 23 T cell receptor beta chains derived from one specimen sequenced in a study of OX40 agonist ivuxolimab in advanced cancers. The data were produced by immunoSEQ multiplex PCR, yet TCRdb's version contains in-frame clones alone and is incomplete. The repertoire consists of some 110,000 clones, with about 93% occurring once and the leading ten covering approximately 0.15%. Source: CD4+ or CD8+ T cells sorted from blood, taken in a trial of the OX40 agonist ivuxolimab. These receptors came from an adult with an advanced solid tumor such as melanoma, head and neck, liver or kidney cancer.

The rearrangement uses TRBV7-8 and TRBJ2-7; 8 bases map to TRBD1. Germline V gene sequence: CDR1 SGHVS, CDR2 FQNEAQ. The junction had 7 bases not matched to a gene; V was cut back by 5 bases and J by 7 bases. There are 13 residues in the CDR3. CDR3 in amino acids: CASSTRTGWEQYF. The DNA of the CDR3 is TGTGCCAGCAGCACCCGGACAGGGTGGGAGCAGTACTTC.

The V call is TRBV18, the J call TRBJ2-4, with TRBD2 as a possible D gene (6 bases). Germline V lookup: CDR1 KGHSH, CDR2 LQKENI. The CDR3 extends over 17 amino acids. V dropped 4 bases and J dropped 8 bases, with 24 bases sitting between them. As DNA, the CDR3 is TGTGCCAGCTCACGCAGGTCCGGGGGACTCCCGAGGGACATTCAGTACTTC. The encoded protein is CASSRRSGGLPRDIQYF.

The J gene is TRBJ2-3, the V gene TRBV7-2; D might be TRBD1 (5 bases). Trimming left V 0 bases short and J 2 bases short, with 6 bases between. Germline lookup yields CDR1 SGHTA and CDR2 FQGNSA. This CDR3 region has 14 residues. The CDR3, as DNA: TGTGCCAGCAGCTTAGCGACAGACACAGATACGCAGTATTTT. It codes for CASSLATDTDTQYF. The full variable domain, in which reference TRBV7-2 and TRBJ2-3 provide the parts outside the CDR3, is GAGVSQSPSNKVTEKGKDVELRCDPISGHTALYWYRQSLGQGLEFLIYFQGNSAPDKSGLPSDRFSAERTGGSVSTLTIQRTQQEDSAVYLCASSLATDTDTQYFGPGTRLTVL.

The rearrangement uses TRBV6-6 and TRBJ2-5, with D possibly being TRBD1 (6 bases). The CDR3 totals 16 residues. The V gene lost 0 bases and the J gene lost 1 base, with 12 bases spanning the gap. Germline lookup yields CDR1 MNHNY and CDR2 SVGAGI (reference sequence). The DNA of the CDR3 is TGTGCCAGCAGTTACTCGGGGGCAGGACTCCAAGAGACCCAGTACTTC. Translated, it gives CASSYSGAGLQETQYF.

This chain joins TRBV11-2 and TRBJ2-1, with 8 nucleotides matching TRBD1. Germline V gene lookup returns CDR1 SGHAT and CDR2 FQNNGV. The CDR3 has 17 amino acids. Germline trimming cut 2 bases from V and 6 bases from J; bases unmatched to any gene: 12. CDR3 sequence (DNA): TGTGCCAGCAGCTTACAACCCCCGGACAGGGCAGTCAATGAGCAGTTCTTC. This sequence encodes CASSLQPPDRAVNEQFF.

The chain links TRBV28 to TRBJ2-6, with 7 bases identical to TRBD1. There are 15 residues in the CDR3. In germline, CDR1 is MDHEN, CDR2 SYDVKM. Trimming removed 5 bases from V and 0 bases from J; junction bases left unmatched: 1. CDR3 DNA: TGTGCCAGCAGTCGACAGGGCTCTGGGGCCAACGTCCTGACTTTC. Its translation is CASSRQGSGANVLTF. Using reference TRBV28 and TRBJ2-6 for the parts outside the CDR3, the full variable domain is DVKVTQSSRYLVKRTGEKVFLECVQDMDHENMFWYRQDPGLGLRLIYFSYDVKMKEKGDIPEGYSVSREKKERFSLILESASTNQTSMYLCASSRQGSGANVLTFGAGSRLTVL.

The chain combines TRBV28 with TRBJ2-5; tentatively, D is TRBD2 (6 bases). The length of the CDR3 is 14 residues. Looked up from germline, CDR1 is MDHEN and CDR2 is SYDVKM. V was pared by 6 bases and J by 2 bases, with 13 bases between. CDR3 protein: CASRGTAMQETQYF. The DNA of the CDR3 is TGTGCCAGCAGGGGGACTGCGATGCAAGAGACCCAGTACTTC.

The chain couples TRBV19 to TRBJ1-6; D not resolved. The V gene lost 6 bases and the J gene lost 10 bases, with 19 bases spanning the gap. The CDR3 covers 15 residues. Germline assignment: CDR1 LNHDA and CDR2 SQIVND (reference sequence). CDR3 in amino acids: CASSPIGQSVSPLHF. The CDR3 DNA reads TGTGCCAGTAGCCCAATTGGGCAGTCCGTCTCACCCCTCCACTTT.

The chain employs TRBV28 and TRBJ2-5; no clear D. Per the germline V gene, CDR1 is MDHEN and CDR2 is SYDVKM. This CDR3 is built from 15 residues. Trimming took 2 bases from V and 2 from J, leaving 12 bases between them. The CDR3 is CASSLGYGRQETQYF. CDR3 nucleotide sequence: TGTGCCAGCAGTTTAGGTTACGGTCGTCAAGAGACCCAGTACTTC. Complete variable domain (other parts from reference TRBV28 and TRBJ2-5): DVKVTQSSRYLVKRTGEKVFLECVQDMDHENMFWYRQDPGLGLRLIYFSYDVKMKEKGDIPEGYSVSREKKERFSLILESASTNQTSMYLCASSLGYGRQETQYFGPGTRLLVL.

The rearrangement joins TRBV6-6 to TRBJ2-7, with 9 bases that match TRBD2. This CDR3 spans 16 amino acids. V was pared by 1 base and J by 0 bases, with 4 bases of the junction left unmatched. Looked up from germline, CDR1 is MNHNY and CDR2 is SVGAGI (reference sequence). Written as DNA, the CDR3 is TGTGCCAGCAGTTACTTTAGCGGGGGTAACTCCTACGAGCAGTACTTC. This encodes CASSYFSGGNSYEQYF.

The J gene is TRBJ2-3, the V gene TRBV9, with 7 positions matching TRBD1. CDR1 and CDR2 (germline): SGDLS, YYNGEE. The CDR3 has 15 residues. J was trimmed by 1 base and V by 4 bases; bases with no gene match: 6. The CDR3, as DNA: TGTGCCAGCAGCTCCCGGACAGGAGGCACAGATACGCAGTATTTT. Translating gives CASSSRTGGTDTQYF. The full variable domain, in which reference TRBV9 and TRBJ2-3 provide the parts outside the CDR3, is DSGVTQTPKHLITATGQRVTLRCSPRSGDLSVYWYQQSLDQGLQFLIQYYNGEERAKGNILERFSAQQFPDLHSELNLSSLELGDSALYFCASSSRTGGTDTQYFGPGTRLTVL.

This chain connects TRBV19 to TRBJ1-2; maybe TRBD1 (5 bases). Germline lookup yields CDR1 LNHDA and CDR2 SQIVND (reference sequence). Trimming left V 1 base short and J 7 bases short, with 13 bases between. The CDR3 extends over 14 amino acids. CDR3 region: CASSIVRGTAGYTF. In nucleotides, the CDR3 is TGTGCCAGTAGTATAGTCCGAGGGACTGCTGGCTACACCTTC.

With respect to this clone: The junction and the germline gene differ at one end; a read error may be behind it. This rearrangement joins TRBV30 to TRBJ1-5; the match to TRBD1 covers 8 bases. Per the germline V gene, CDR1 is GTSNPN and CDR2 is SVGIG (reference sequence). The CDR3 length is 13 residues. CDR3 DNA: TGTGCCGTCGGACAGGGTAGCCATCAGCCCCAGCATTTT. Translating gives CAVGQGSHQPQHF.

This clone was picked up one time. The rearrangement uses TRBV7-2 and TRBJ2-7; 7 bases fit TRBD1. The CDR3 length is 15 residues. CDR1 is SGHTA and CDR2 is FQGNSA in the germline V gene. Trimming took 5 bases from V and 1 from J; bases not matched to a gene: 8. The CDR3 sequence is CASSQGQTASYEQYF. DNA of the CDR3: TGTGCCAGCAGCCAGGGACAGACGGCGTCCTACGAGCAGTACTTC.

This chain connects TRBV7-2 to TRBJ2-7; TRBD1 aligns across 7 bases. CDR1 SGHTA and CDR2 FQGNSA come from the germline V gene. V dropped 4 bases and J dropped 1; count of bases not matched to a gene: 7. There are 15 residues in the CDR3. The CDR3 nucleotides read TGTGCCAGCAGCTCAGACCCGGGACAGTCCTACGAGCAGTACTTC. Protein sequence: CASSSDPGQSYEQYF.

The chain joins TRBV28 to TRBJ2-1; a weak D match, TRBD2 (5 bases). The CDR3 contains 15 residues. CDR1 and CDR2 (germline): MDHEN, SYDVKM. Trimming took off 4 bases at V and 7 bases at J, with 17 bases between the two ends. The CDR3 sequence: CASSSRTYPGNEQFF. The CDR3 region has the DNA TGTGCCAGCAGTTCCCGGACCTATCCGGGGAATGAGCAGTTCTTC. Combining the CDR3 with reference TRBV28 and TRBJ2-1 gives the whole variable domain DVKVTQSSRYLVKRTGEKVFLECVQDMDHENMFWYRQDPGLGLRLIYFSYDVKMKEKGDIPEGYSVSREKKERFSLILESASTNQTSMYLCASSSRTYPGNEQFFGPGTRLTVL.

This clone was observed a few times. This sequence joins TRBV11-3 and TRBJ2-2; D possibly uses TRBD1 or TRBD2 (5 bases each). Per the germline V gene, CDR1 is SGHNT and CDR2 is YENEEA. V dropped 5 bases and J dropped 6 bases, with 10 bases sitting between them. The CDR3 loop spans 13 amino acids. The CDR3 nucleotides are TGTGCCAGCAGCATCCGGGACCCCGGGGAGCTGTTTTTT. It yields the protein CASSIRDPGELFF. Full variable domain (missing parts from reference TRBV11-3 and TRBJ2-2): EAGVVQSPRYKIIEKKQPVAFWCNPISGHNTLYWYLQNLGQGPELLIRYENEEAVDDSQLPKDRFSAERLKGVDSTLKIQPAELGDSAVYLCASSIRDPGELFFGEGSRLTVL.

The rearrangement uses TRBV18 and TRBJ2-2, with 7 nucleotides matching TRBD2. The germline CDR1 and CDR2 sequences are KGHSH and LQKENI. V trimming: 0 bases; J trimming: 4 bases; junction bases outside the gene matches: 8. CDR3 length equals 17 residues. CDR3 region: CASSPPPAGVGTGELFF. The CDR3 DNA follows: TGTGCCAGCTCACCACCTCCTGCGGGAGTTGGCACCGGGGAGCTGTTTTTT.

This clone was counted a few times. The V gene is TRBV7-9, the J gene TRBJ2-7; 8 bases fit TRBD1. The V segment lost 1 base and the J segment 7 bases; nucleotides outside the gene matches: 9. The CDR3 is made up of 15 amino acids. Germline CDR1 is SEHNR and CDR2 is FQNEAQ (reference sequence). The CDR3 loop reads CASSLGEAGGREQYF. In DNA form, the CDR3 reads TGTGCCAGCAGCTTAGGAGAGGCAGGGGGCAGGGAGCAGTACTTC.

The J gene is TRBJ2-3, the V gene TRBV5-1, with TRBD2 identical over 12 bases. V shed 5 bases, J shed 1 base, and the junction held 17 bases outside the gene matches. CDR1 and CDR2 (germline): SGHRS, YFSETQ. This CDR3 comprises 20 residues. The chain's CDR3 is CASSSTSGGSTLSRTDTQYF. In DNA, the CDR3 is TGCGCCAGCAGTTCGACTAGCGGGGGCTCGACCCTTTCTCGCACAGATACGCAGTATTTT.

The rearrangement uses TRBV7-2 and TRBJ2-6, with D uncertain. Trimming cost V 3 bases and J 2 bases, with 8 bases left between them. The CDR3 runs to 15 residues. The germline V gene encodes CDR1 SGHTA and CDR2 FQGNSA. The CDR3 DNA follows: TGTGCCAGCAGCTTTCAGGTCCCTGGGGCCAACGTCCTGACTTTC. It encodes CASSFQVPGANVLTF.

This clone was picked up one time. This rearrangement joins TRBV6-5 to TRBJ2-6, with D tentatively TRBD2 (5 bases). V was clipped by 4 bases and J by 1 base, with 8 bases between them. The CDR3 is made up of 15 amino acids. Germline V gene lookup returns CDR1 MNHEY and CDR2 SVGAGI. As DNA, the CDR3 is TGTGCCAGCAGTTCCCCGGGATCTGGGGCCAACGTCCTGACTTTC. This translates into CASSSPGSGANVLTF.

The chain has TRBV5-1 and TRBJ2-1; the match to TRBD2 covers 8 bases. From germline, CDR1 is SGHRS and CDR2 YFSETQ. J was trimmed by 4 bases and V by 4 bases; bases with no gene match: 10. This CDR3 has 16 amino acids. The CDR3 DNA sequence: TGCGCCAGCAGCCCCCAGGGAGCGGGGGCATACAATGAGCAGTTCTTC. Amino acids: CASSPQGAGAYNEQFF.